This is a list of T cell receptor beta chains from one sample in a study of shared T cell receptors in the human thymus. Profiled with immunoSEQ multiplex PCR; TCRdb holds only in-frame clones, not every one. The table shows hundreds of thousands of clones, with around 87% occurring only once. The data also belong to a second study, concerning human thymus T cells.

The sequenced material came from thymocytes. The receptors shown here come from a boy younger than two with a congenital heart defect. Each CDR3 is given without its conserved first and last residue. The D gene is left open where the match is weak.

v_call	d_call	j_call	cdr3_aa
TRBV9	TRBD2	TRBJ2-5	ASSVSLAGETQY
TRBV7-9	NA	TRBJ1-2	ASSFSDYGYT
TRBV30	NA	TRBJ1-4	AWSVAAYHEKLF
TRBV6-1	NA	TRBJ2-3	ASSTGWSRTDTQY
TRBV5-1	NA	TRBJ1-1	ASSYGQNTEAF
TRBV28	NA	TRBJ2-3	ASSFVGGSTDTQY
TRBV14	TRBD1	TRBJ1-5	ASSQEGTGISNQPQH
TRBV9	TRBD1	TRBJ2-7	ASSANRTGAYEQY
TRBV14	NA	TRBJ1-4	ASSLRQPTNEKLF
TRBV5-1	TRBD1	TRBJ2-1	ASSLSGQGSSYNEQF
TRBV27	NA	TRBJ2-3	ASTGQSTDTQY
TRBV12-2	NA	TRBJ1-5	ASRREDRGLNQPQH
TRBV5-1	TRBD1	TRBJ1-5	ASSFGTGGNQPQH
TRBV14	NA	TRBJ1-4	ASSPSVGTTEKLF